The 18 T cell receptor beta chains below come from one sample, sequenced in a study of cytomegalovirus exposure and HLA in healthy donors. Sequenced by immunoSEQ multiplex PCR; TCRdb stores in-frame clones only, minus some. This sample carries some 67,000 clones, around 93% of them seen once, and the ten largest clones take about 0.93%. The source material was PBMCs. Receptors were obtained from a woman younger than 35 in good health and CMV-seronegative.

The rearrangement joins TRBV19 to TRBJ1-5; D gene unclear. The CDR3 is 15 amino acids. Germline V gene lookup returns CDR1 LNHDA and CDR2 SQIVND (reference sequence). The V end was cut by 7 bases, the J end by 0 bases, with 13 bases between. CDR3 nucleotides: TGTGCCAGTACGTACGCGGACTATAGCAATCAGCCCCAGCATTTT. Translated, it gives CASTYADYSNQPQHF.

J is TRBJ2-2 and V is TRBV23-1; TRBD1 agrees at 7 bases. TRBV23-1 is given ORF status, its function remaining uncertain. The CDR3 extends over 15 amino acids. With 0 bases clipped from V and 5 bases from J, the junction kept 3 bases outside the gene matches. CDR3 nucleotides: TGCGCCAGCAGTCAATCGAGGGGGCAAACCGGGGAGCTGTTTTTT. It yields the protein CASSQSRGQTGELFF.

The chain couples TRBV18 to TRBJ1-1, with 8 bases lining up with TRBD1. Losses at the gene ends were 3 bases for V and 0 bases for J; bases not matched to a gene: 6. This CDR3 contains 16 residues. The germline gives CDR1 KGHSH, CDR2 LQKENI. CDR3 nucleotide sequence: TGTGCCAGCTCACCCGGGACAGGCGGAATGAACACTGAAGCTTTCTTT. The encoded protein is CASSPGTGGMNTEAFF.

The chain joins TRBV28 to TRBJ1-2; D is unclear. CDR3 length: 17 amino acids. Trimming took 1 base from V and 2 from J, leaving 17 bases between them. The germline V gene encodes CDR1 MDHEN and CDR2 SYDVKM. This CDR3 reads CASSLFGGGRRNYGYTF. The CDR3 DNA reads TGTGCCAGCAGTTTATTTGGAGGAGGCAGGAGAAACTATGGCTACACCTTC.

The chain joins TRBV2 to TRBJ1-5, with D possibly being TRBD1 (6 bases). Trimming pared 4 bases from V and 4 bases from J, leaving 11 bases between. The germline V gene has CDR1 SNHLY and CDR2 FYNNEI. This CDR3 region has 14 residues. The DNA for the CDR3 is TGTGCCAGCAGTGGGTTAGGGGGTAATCAGCCCCAGCATTTT. Residues: CASSGLGGNQPQHF.

The chain has TRBV14 and TRBJ2-5, with 7 positions matching TRBD1. Germline V CDR1 and CDR2: SGHDN, FVKESK. The trim removed 5 bases at V and 4 bases at J, leaving 4 bases unmatched. There are 13 residues in the CDR3. The CDR3 nucleotides read TGTGCCAGCAGCAGAGGGGGCGCAGAGACCCAGTACTTC. Translated: CASSRGGAETQYF.

J is TRBJ2-7 and V is TRBV6-5, with a tentative D call TRBD2 (6 bases). The CDR3 runs 16 residues. The V end was cut by 2 bases, the J end by 3 bases, with 17 bases between. Germline V gives CDR1 MNHEY, CDR2 SVGAGI. The CDR3 DNA sequence: TGTGCCAGCAGTTACGATCGCAGCGGGCAGGGCTACGAGCAGTACTTC. This gives the protein CASSYDRSGQGYEQYF.

The V and J genes are TRBV2 and TRBJ2-1; 9 bases map to TRBD2. The V and J ends lost 2 bases and 5 bases, in that order; junction bases with no gene match: 1. There are 14 residues in the CDR3. The germline gives CDR1 SNHLY, CDR2 FYNNEI. The chain's CDR3 is CASSEKRGDNEQFF. The CDR3 DNA reads TGTGCCAGCAGTGAAAAGCGGGGGGACAATGAGCAGTTCTTC.

This chain joins TRBV4-2 and TRBJ2-5; 12 nucleotides match TRBD2. This CDR3 has 16 amino acids. Germline V gene data show CDR1 as LGHNA and CDR2 as YNFKEQ. The V and J ends lost 4 bases and 1 base, in that order; junction bases with no gene match: 4. The CDR3: CASSPRTSGIQETQYF. The CDR3 nucleotides read TGTGCCAGCAGCCCACGGACTAGCGGGATCCAAGAGACCCAGTACTTC.

The V gene is TRBV19, the J gene TRBJ2-5, with D tentatively TRBD1 (6 bases). CDR1 is LNHDA and CDR2 is SQIVND in the germline V gene (reference sequence). V lost 4 bases to trimming and J lost 4 bases, with 13 bases between them. This CDR3 is built from 14 residues. The CDR3 here is CASSTTGNGETQYF. The DNA for the CDR3 is TGTGCCAGTAGTACTACAGGGAATGGAGAGACCCAGTACTTC.

V is TRBV29-1 and J is TRBJ2-7; D is unclear. Germline values: CDR1 SQVTM, CDR2 ANQGSEA. The CDR3 totals 13 residues. Trimming removed 5 bases from V and 3 bases from J, with 14 bases in between. CDR3: CSVRLGNFYEQYF. CDR3 nucleotides: TGCAGCGTTCGGTTGGGCAACTTCTACGAGCAGTACTTC.

The chain recombines TRBV27 with TRBJ2-7, with 11 bases identical to TRBD2. This CDR3 region has 15 residues. Trimming removed 4 bases from V and 3 bases from J; junction bases left unmatched: 5. CDR1 is MNHEY and CDR2 is SMNVEV in the germline V gene (reference sequence). CDR3 in DNA: TGTGCCAGCAGTTCAGGGACTAGCGGAATCTACGAGCAGTACTTC. It translates to CASSSGTSGIYEQYF.

The gene calls are TRBV7-9 and TRBJ2-5; 7 bases are a match to TRBD2. V shed 2 bases, J shed 2 bases, and the junction held 2 bases outside the gene matches. The CDR3 contains 14 residues. Germline CDR1 is SEHNR and CDR2 is FQNEAQ (reference sequence). The CDR3 is CASSLQRGQETQYF. As DNA, the CDR3 is TGTGCCAGCAGCTTACAGCGGGGACAAGAGACCCAGTACTTC.

This chain links TRBV6-6 with TRBJ2-7; the match to TRBD2 covers 13 bases. The CDR3 is 14 residues long. The J segment lost 6 bases and the V segment lost 7 bases, leaving 6 bases of the junction unmatched. Per germline, CDR1 MNHNY and CDR2 SVGAGI (reference sequence). The CDR3 loop reads CASITGLAGSEQYF. The CDR3 bases are TGTGCCAGCATCACGGGACTAGCGGGATCCGAGCAGTACTTC.

The rearrangement joins TRBV5-4 to TRBJ1-1, with 9 bases that match TRBD1. Germline V CDR1 and CDR2: SGHNT, YYREEE (reference sequence). The CDR3 is 15 residues long. Trimming cost V 3 bases and J 1 base; bases outside gene matches: 4. The CDR3 region is CASSSPTGGNTEAFF. CDR3 nucleotides: TGTGCCAGCAGCTCCCCGACAGGGGGGAACACTGAAGCTTTCTTT.

The genes are TRBV7-9 and TRBJ2-7, with D maybe TRBD1 (5 bases). The CDR3 is 15 residues long. V gave up 7 bases and J gave up 2 bases, with 18 bases separating them. Germline V gene data show CDR1 as SEHNR and CDR2 as FQNEAQ (reference sequence). CDR3 region: CASKRNQGLTYEQYF. Written as DNA, the CDR3 is TGTGCCAGCAAACGGAACCAGGGTCTCACCTACGAGCAGTACTTC.

This clone was seen only a few times. The J gene is TRBJ2-7, the V gene TRBV6-1, with TRBD1 identical over 8 bases. V shed 7 bases, J shed 6 bases, and the junction held 11 bases outside the gene matches. CDR3 length: 14 amino acids. Germline-derived CDR1 and CDR2 are MNHNS and SASEGT. As DNA, the CDR3 is TGTGCCAGCACCTTTTCAGGGGGCGCTTCCGAGCAGTACTTC. Its protein is CASTFSGGASEQYF.

The count of this clone is one. This chain uses TRBV10-1 with TRBJ2-1; maybe TRBD2 (6 bases). Trimming pared 4 bases from V and 6 bases from J, leaving 13 bases between. Germline V lookup: CDR1 WNHNN, CDR2 SYGVQD (reference sequence). The CDR3 is 14 amino acids. The CDR3 region is CASSVGRSLNEQFF. DNA of the CDR3: TGCGCCAGCAGTGTCGGGAGAAGTCTCAATGAGCAGTTCTTC.